This TCR beta chain is drawn from a study of blood T cell repertoires in COVID-19 (dated by TCRdb to 2018 to 2020). About the full investigation: Collaborator samples came from the United States, Italy and Spain and covered acute and convalescent phases of COVID-19. Samples came from the ongoing ImmuneRACE study (first 160 participants) plus 1,254 subjects from 6 global collaborators. The repertoires were released in a freely available public database intended as a resource for research on the immune response to SARS-CoV-2. Sample metadata almost always included a de-identified subject ID, COVID-19 status, age in years and sex. Deeply sampled blood TCRbeta repertoires from subjects exposed to, actively infected with, or recovered from COVID-19 were included in the dataset. The prospective study material was composed of cDNA or gDNA derived from T cells, B-cell-depleted T cells, or PBMCs. Where available, HLA class I and class II types were obtained from metadata supplied by the sample provider rather than from assay-based typing. Beyond this particular receptor, the publication reports: How much clinical and demographic metadata was included differed by source and by participant, and the metadata was provided uncurated.

Whole blood was collected in K2EDTA tubes by collaborating institutions according to the institutions' own protocols. For TCRbeta analysis, collaborators shipped samples in one of three forms: frozen whole blood, isolated PBMCs, or DNA extracted from either of those sample types. Regarding this clone: Its cognate antigen has yet to be identified. Per-nucleotide qualities are absent, and no much larger clonotype sits a single base away.

V and J are truncated by 4 bases and 10 bases respectively, leaving an intervening sequence of 10 bases. Its CDR3 holds 11 amino acids, cysteine through phenylalanine. The DNA shown is the 33-base CDR3, in frame from base 1. TCRbeta CDR3 regions were amplified from genomic DNA by means of the immunoSEQ Assay, a bias-controlled multiplex PCR. The paper's processing steps were these. Within the assay, amplification of reference gene primers was used to estimate how many nucleated cells each sample contained. To quantify the absolute abundance of each unique TCRbeta CDR3 rearrangement, sequence reads were collapsed and filtered. For each sample, productive Simpson clonality was calculated as the square root of Simpson's diversity index over productive rearrangements. TCRdb's version of the immuneACCESS table is confined to in-frame rearrangements and falls short of the full clone set. An unresolved V gene accounts for under half of the shortfall where checked; the remainder is of unknown origin. V, J and clone size are taken as reported in that table, and D and trimming were inferred from the DNA itself. This sample gives 200,000 to 300,000 clones in total; approximately 86% of them show up just once. Of the sample, 1.5% to 2% falls within the top ten clones.

The chain was built from TRBV12-3 or TRBV12-4 and TRBJ1-1; tentative D gene TRBD1, with 5 bases matching. The sequencing input was peripheral blood. The clonotype comes from a man younger than 45 with active or convalescent COVID-19. The CDR3 protein sequence reads: CASSWRGRAFF. In nucleotide form, the sequence is TGTGCCAGCAGTTGGAGGGGTCGAGCTTTCTTT.